The 7 T cell receptor beta chains below come from one sample, sequenced in a study of OX40 agonist ivuxolimab in advanced cancers. Assay: immunoSEQ multiplex PCR; the TCRdb copy retains only in-frame clones and omits some. Of tens of thousands of clones detected, nearly 80% appear once; the ten largest clones hold less than 2.5%. The material was CD4+ or CD8+ T cells sorted from blood, obtained in a trial of the OX40 agonist ivuxolimab. The receptors derive from an adult with an advanced solid tumor such as melanoma, head and neck, liver or kidney cancer.

V gene TRBV27 combines with J gene TRBJ1-2; no reliable D call. Trimming shortened V by 10 bases and J by 7 bases, and 13 bases separated the two germline ends. Per the germline V gene, CDR1 is MNHEY and CDR2 is SMNVEV (reference sequence). The CDR3 contains 11 residues. DNA for the CDR3: TGTGCCACTAGCGAAGGATTTGGCTACACCTTC. Encoded protein: CATSEGFGYTF.

This clone was detected only a few times. This sequence joins TRBV5-6 and TRBJ2-5; 13 nucleotides match TRBD2. CDR1 and CDR2 (germline): SGHDT, YYEEEE. This CDR3 contains 14 residues. V dropped 0 bases and J dropped 7; count of bases not matched to a gene: 0. The CDR3 DNA sequence: TGTGCCAGCAGCTTGGGACTAGCGGGGGGGACCCAGTACTTC. Protein product: CASSLGLAGGTQYF.

A remark on this clone: The sample has other DNA sequences that encode this CDR3 too. J is TRBJ2-7 and V is TRBV18; maybe TRBD2 (6 bases). Germline loops: CDR1 KGHSH, CDR2 LQKENI. V lost 5 bases and J lost 4, with 18 bases in between. CDR3 length: 15 residues. CDR3 in DNA: TGTGCCAGCTCAGATGCGGGGCGGGTTGCGTACGAGCAGTACTTC. It codes for CASSDAGRVAYEQYF.

This clone was detected only a few times. The rearrangement joins TRBV7-2 to TRBJ2-1; 9 bases match TRBD1. CDR3 size: 15 residues. The V gene end was trimmed by 5 bases and the J gene end by 7 bases; junction bases not matched to a gene: 9. Germline V gives CDR1 SGHTA, CDR2 FQGNSA. Here the CDR3 DNA reads TGTGCCAGCAGCCCCCCCGGGACAGGGTGGAATGAGCAGTTCTTC. Translated, it gives CASSPPGTGWNEQFF.

CDR3 region: CSVGRGLAGGGDEQFF. CDR3 nucleotide sequence: TGCAGCGTTGGTAGGGGACTAGCGGGGGGAGGCGATGAGCAGTTCTTC. The rearrangement joins TRBV29-1 to TRBJ2-1, with 15 bases lining up with TRBD2. CDR1 is SQVTM, CDR2 ANQGSEA, per germline. Losses at the gene ends were 4 bases for V and 8 bases for J; bases not matched to a gene: 9. The CDR3 has 16 residues.

V and J are TRBV14 and TRBJ2-1; D not resolved. V was trimmed by 0 bases and J by 2 bases, leaving 5 bases between them. The CDR3 sequence is 14 residues long. The V gene's germline CDR1 is SGHDN and CDR2 FVKESK. This chain's CDR3 is CASSQEETYNEQFF. The CDR3 DNA reads as TGTGCCAGCAGCCAAGAGGAAACCTACAATGAGCAGTTCTTC.

The gene calls are TRBV6-5 and TRBJ1-4, with no clear D. From germline, CDR1 is MNHEY and CDR2 SVGAGI. V lost 5 bases and J 8 bases, leaving 12 bases between the germline ends. The CDR3 totals 13 residues. The CDR3 DNA sequence: TGTGCCAGCAGTGAGGGATGGGAAGAAAAACTGTTTTTT. It yields the protein CASSEGWEEKLFF.